Below are 8 T cell receptor beta chains sequenced from a single sample in a study of siplizumab effects on memory and regulatory T cells (dated by TCRdb to the late 2010s). The library was produced with the immunoSEQ multiplex PCR assay. TCRdb carries this immuneACCESS record with in-frame sequences only. Its versions omit some clonotypes, under half of them owing to an unresolved V gene in the studies checked, with the rest unexplained. This sample lists around 87,000 clones; more than 80% were detected once. The ten biggest clones cover about 16% of the sample. Sequencing used CD4+ T cells sorted from blood. The origin of the receptors is a human donor in good health.

The V gene is TRBV7-2, the J gene TRBJ2-1; the D is unclear. The V gene lost 5 bases and the J gene lost 9 bases, with 8 bases spanning the gap. CDR1 is SGHTA, CDR2 FQGNSA, per germline. This CDR3 comprises 11 residues. CDR3 loop: CASSPRIEQFF. The CDR3 DNA follows: TGTGCCAGCAGCCCCCGAATTGAGCAGTTCTTC.

V usage is TRBV28 and J usage is TRBJ2-1; perhaps TRBD1 as D (5 bases). Trimming pared 2 bases from V and 12 bases from J, leaving 20 bases between. Germline V lookup: CDR1 MDHEN, CDR2 SYDVKM. The CDR3 extends over 15 amino acids. The CDR3: CASSLTDTVGNGQFF. The CDR3 nucleotides read TGTGCCAGCAGTTTAACGGACACAGTGGGAAACGGGCAGTTCTTC.

The J gene is TRBJ2-7, the V gene TRBV7-2; D might be TRBD2 (6 bases). CDR3 length: 15 residues. Germline CDR1 reads SGHTA; CDR2 reads FQGNSA. V shed 2 bases and J shed 2 bases, with 13 bases lying between them. CDR3 region: CASSLRASETYEQYF. The CDR3, as DNA: TGTGCCAGCAGCTTACGCGCTAGCGAGACCTACGAGCAGTACTTC. Combining the CDR3 with reference TRBV7-2 and TRBJ2-7 gives the whole variable domain GAGVSQSPSNKVTEKGKDVELRCDPISGHTALYWYRQSLGQGLEFLIYFQGNSAPDKSGLPSDRFSAERTGGSVSTLTIQRTQQEDSAVYLCASSLRASETYEQYFGPGTRLTVT.

The V call is TRBV13, the J call TRBJ2-5, with a weak D call TRBD1 (6 bases). This CDR3 spans 16 amino acids. Germline lookup yields CDR1 PRHDT and CDR2 FYEKMQ (reference sequence). V shed 4 bases and J shed 0 bases, with 15 bases lying between them. This chain's CDR3 is CASSSRDIRYQETQYF. In DNA form, the CDR3 reads TGTGCCAGCAGCTCACGGGACATCAGGTACCAAGAGACCCAGTACTTC.

The V call is TRBV5-4, the J call TRBJ2-7; the D is unclear. The CDR3 covers 12 residues. V was clipped by 1 base and J by 4 bases, with 6 bases between them. Germline CDR1 reads SGHNT; CDR2 reads YYREEE (reference sequence). In DNA form, the CDR3 reads TGTGCCAGCAGCTTGCCCGGGTACGAGCAGTACTTC. This translates into CASSLPGYEQYF.

This chain links TRBV5-1 with TRBJ2-3; 8 bases map to TRBD2. J lost 0 bases, V lost 3 bases, and 6 bases had no gene match. The CDR3 loop spans 16 amino acids. CDR1 is SGHRS, CDR2 YFSETQ, per germline. The CDR3 bases are TGCGCCAGCAGCTCCATAGCGGGATCTAGCACAGATACGCAGTATTTT. Translating it yields CASSSIAGSSTDTQYF.

The chain is built from TRBV13 and TRBJ1-4; no reliable D call. Trimming took off 0 bases at V and 8 bases at J, with 7 bases between the two ends. The CDR3 has 13 amino acids. Germline CDR1 is PRHDT and CDR2 is FYEKMQ (reference sequence). CDR3 coding DNA: TGTGCCAGCAGCTTAGGAGGCAAGGAAAAACTGTTTTTT. This encodes CASSLGGKEKLFF.

This chain links TRBV7-9 with TRBJ2-1; TRBD2 might be the D (5 bases). This CDR3 region has 19 residues. V was cut by 5 bases and J by 0 bases, with 23 bases left in between. Germline lookup yields CDR1 SEHNR and CDR2 FQNEAQ (reference sequence). The CDR3, as DNA: TGTGCCAGCAGCCCCTACGGGGTAGCGACTTCTAGCTCCTACAATGAGCAGTTCTTC. This translates into CASSPYGVATSSSYNEQFF.